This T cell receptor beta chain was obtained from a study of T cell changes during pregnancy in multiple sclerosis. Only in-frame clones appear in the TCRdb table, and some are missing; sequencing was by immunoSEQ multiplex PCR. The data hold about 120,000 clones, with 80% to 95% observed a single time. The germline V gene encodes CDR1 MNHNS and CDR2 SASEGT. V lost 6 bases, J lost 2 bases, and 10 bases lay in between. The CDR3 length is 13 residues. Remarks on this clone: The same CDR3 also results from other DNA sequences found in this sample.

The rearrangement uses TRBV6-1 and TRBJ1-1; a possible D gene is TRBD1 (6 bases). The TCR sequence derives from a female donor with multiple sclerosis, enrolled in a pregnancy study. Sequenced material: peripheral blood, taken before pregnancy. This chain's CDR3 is CASSQTGNTEAFF. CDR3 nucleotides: TGTGCCAGCAGCCAGACAGGCAACACTGAAGCTTTCTTT.